Below, one T cell receptor beta chain is given with its context. The antigen remains undetermined. This sample was included in a study of OX40 agonist ivuxolimab in advanced cancers. Study details: Of the participants, under 50% had some prior anti-PD-1, anti-PD-L1 or anti-CTLA-4 therapy, which was allowed. Study-wide points: Circulating CD4+ and CD8+ T cells showed clonal expansion by week 6 at 0.1 to 3.0 mg/kg. In CD8+ T cells, expanded clones were on average more numerous than in CD4+. Antigen specificity was not determined for the expanded peripheral T cells.

Some clones are missing from TCRdb's copy, which holds only in-frame ones; the method was immunoSEQ multiplex PCR. The data hold about 36,000 clones, with roughly 80% observed a single time. The CDR3 has 11 amino acids. J was trimmed by 6 bases and V by 5 bases; bases with no gene match: 1. Germline CDR1 is SGHAT and CDR2 is FQDESV (reference sequence). This chain joins TRBV11-1 and TRBJ2-7; 7 bases map to TRBD1. This material consisted of CD4+ or CD8+ T cells sorted from blood, taken in a trial of the OX40 agonist ivuxolimab. The sequence was obtained from an adult with an advanced solid tumor such as melanoma, head and neck, liver or kidney cancer. DNA of the CDR3: TGTGCCAGCAGCCCAGGGGGCGAGCAGTACTTC. It yields the protein CASSPGGEQYF.